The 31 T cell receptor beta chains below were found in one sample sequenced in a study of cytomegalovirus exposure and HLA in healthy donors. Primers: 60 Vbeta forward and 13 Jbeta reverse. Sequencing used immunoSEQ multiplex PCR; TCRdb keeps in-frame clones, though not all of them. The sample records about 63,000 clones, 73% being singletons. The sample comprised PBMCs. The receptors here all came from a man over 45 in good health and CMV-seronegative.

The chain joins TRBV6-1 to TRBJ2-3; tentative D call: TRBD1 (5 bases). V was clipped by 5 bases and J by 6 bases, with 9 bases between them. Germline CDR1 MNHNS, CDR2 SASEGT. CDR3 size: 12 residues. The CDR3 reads CASSIQADTQYF. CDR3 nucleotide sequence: TGTGCCAGCAGTATACAGGCGGATACGCAGTATTTT.

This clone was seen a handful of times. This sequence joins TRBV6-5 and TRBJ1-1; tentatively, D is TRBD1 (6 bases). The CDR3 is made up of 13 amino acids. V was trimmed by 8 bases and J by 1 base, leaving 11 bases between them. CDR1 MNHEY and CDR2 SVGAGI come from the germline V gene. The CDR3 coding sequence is TGTGCCAGCCAGCGGGGGCCGAACACTGAAGCTTTCTTT. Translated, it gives CASQRGPNTEAFF.

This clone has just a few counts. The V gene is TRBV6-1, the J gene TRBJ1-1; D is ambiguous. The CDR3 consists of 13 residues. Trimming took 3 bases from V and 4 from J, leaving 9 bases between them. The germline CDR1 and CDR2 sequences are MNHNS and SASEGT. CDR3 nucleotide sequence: TGTGCCAGCAGTGATTTGGGCCTCACTGAAGCTTTCTTT. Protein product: CASSDLGLTEAFF.

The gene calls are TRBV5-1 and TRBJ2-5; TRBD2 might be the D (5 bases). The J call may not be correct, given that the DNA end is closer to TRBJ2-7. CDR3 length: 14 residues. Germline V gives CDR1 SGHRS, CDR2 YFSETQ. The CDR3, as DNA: TGCGCCAGCAGAGATAGCGACGGTGCCTACGAGCAGTACTTC. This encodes CASRDSDGAYEQYF.

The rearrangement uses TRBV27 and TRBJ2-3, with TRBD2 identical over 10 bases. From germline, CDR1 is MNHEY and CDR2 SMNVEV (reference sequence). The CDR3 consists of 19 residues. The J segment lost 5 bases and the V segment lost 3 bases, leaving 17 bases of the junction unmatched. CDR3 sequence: CASSFSGWGTSGDRDTQYF. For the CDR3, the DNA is TGTGCCAGCAGTTTTTCTGGGTGGGGAACTAGCGGGGACCGAGATACGCAGTATTTT.

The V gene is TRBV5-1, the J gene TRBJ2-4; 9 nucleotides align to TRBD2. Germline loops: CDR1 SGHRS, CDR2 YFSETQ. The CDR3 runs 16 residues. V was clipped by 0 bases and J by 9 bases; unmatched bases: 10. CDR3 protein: CASSLEPGGGAGIQYF. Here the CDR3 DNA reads TGCGCCAGCAGCTTGGAACCTGGCGGGGGGGCCGGCATTCAGTACTTC.

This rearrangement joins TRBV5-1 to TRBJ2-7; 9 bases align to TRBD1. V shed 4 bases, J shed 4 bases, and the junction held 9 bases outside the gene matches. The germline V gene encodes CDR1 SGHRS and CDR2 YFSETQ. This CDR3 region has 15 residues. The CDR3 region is CASSGTGGRAYEQYF. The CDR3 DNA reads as TGCGCCAGCAGCGGAACAGGGGGCAGGGCGTACGAGCAGTACTTC.

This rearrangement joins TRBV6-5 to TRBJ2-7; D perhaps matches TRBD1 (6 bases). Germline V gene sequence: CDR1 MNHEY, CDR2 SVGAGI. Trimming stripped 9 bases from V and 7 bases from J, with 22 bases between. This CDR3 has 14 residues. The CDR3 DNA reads TGTGCCAGTCGGCCGGACAGCACCCTTCTGGAGCAGTACTTC. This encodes CASRPDSTLLEQYF.

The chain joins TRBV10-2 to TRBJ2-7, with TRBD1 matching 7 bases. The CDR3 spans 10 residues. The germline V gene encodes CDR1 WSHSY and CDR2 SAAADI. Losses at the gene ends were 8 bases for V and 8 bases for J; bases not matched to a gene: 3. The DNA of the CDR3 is TGCGCCAGCCGAGGGGGCCAGCAGTACTTC. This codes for CASRGGQQYF.

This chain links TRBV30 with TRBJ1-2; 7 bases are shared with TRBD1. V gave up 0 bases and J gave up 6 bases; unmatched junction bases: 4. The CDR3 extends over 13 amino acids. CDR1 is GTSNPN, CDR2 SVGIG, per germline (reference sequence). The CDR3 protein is CAWSVQGFDGYTF. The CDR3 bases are TGTGCCTGGAGTGTACAGGGGTTCGATGGCTACACCTTC.

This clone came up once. The CDR3 region has the DNA TGCGCCAGCAGCTTGAGCCAGGGGTATGGGGAGACCCAGTACTTC. Translation: CASSLSQGYGETQYF. V gene TRBV5-1 combines with J gene TRBJ2-5; tentative D call: TRBD1 (6 bases). CDR1 is SGHRS and CDR2 is YFSETQ in the germline V gene. The CDR3 extends over 15 amino acids. V dropped 1 base and J dropped 5 bases, with 15 bases sitting between them.

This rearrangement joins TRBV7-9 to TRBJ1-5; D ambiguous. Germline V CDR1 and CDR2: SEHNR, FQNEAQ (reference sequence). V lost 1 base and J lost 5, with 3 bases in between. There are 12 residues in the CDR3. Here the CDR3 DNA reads TGTGCCAGCAGCTTAGGAGATCAGCCCCAGCATTTT. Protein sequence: CASSLGDQPQHF. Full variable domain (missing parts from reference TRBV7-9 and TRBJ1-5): DTGVSQNPRHKITKRGQNVTFRCDPISEHNRLYWYRQTLGQGPEFLTYFQNEAQLEKSRLLSDRFSAERPKGSFSTLEIQRTEQGDSAMYLCASSLGDQPQHFGDGTRLSIL.

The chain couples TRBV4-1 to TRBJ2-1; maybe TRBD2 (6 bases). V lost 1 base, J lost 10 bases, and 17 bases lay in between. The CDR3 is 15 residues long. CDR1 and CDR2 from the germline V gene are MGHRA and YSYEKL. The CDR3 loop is CASSQAPPVSGEQFF. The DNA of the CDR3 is TGCGCCAGCAGCCAAGCGCCCCCGGTTAGCGGCGAGCAGTTCTTC.

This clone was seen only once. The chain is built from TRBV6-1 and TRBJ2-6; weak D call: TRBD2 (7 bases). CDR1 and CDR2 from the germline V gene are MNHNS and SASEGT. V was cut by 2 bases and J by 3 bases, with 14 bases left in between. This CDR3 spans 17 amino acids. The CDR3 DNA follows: TGTGCCAGCAGTGAACTTCCGGGGGGCGGTGGGGCCAACGTCCTGACTTTC. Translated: CASSELPGGGGANVLTF.

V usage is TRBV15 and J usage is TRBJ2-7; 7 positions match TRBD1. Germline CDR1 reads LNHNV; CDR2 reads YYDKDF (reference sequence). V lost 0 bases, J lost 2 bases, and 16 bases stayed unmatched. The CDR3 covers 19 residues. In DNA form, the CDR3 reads TGTGCCACCAGCAGAGATGTTTGGGGAGACAGGGAGACTACCTACGAGCAGTACTTC. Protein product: CATSRDVWGDRETTYEQYF. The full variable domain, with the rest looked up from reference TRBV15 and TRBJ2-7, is DAMVIQNPRYQVTQFGKPVTLSCSQTLNHNVMYWYQQKSSQAPKLLFHYYDKDFNNEADTPDNFQSRRPNTSFCFLDIRSPGLGDTAMYLCATSRDVWGDRETTYEQYFGPGTRLTVT.

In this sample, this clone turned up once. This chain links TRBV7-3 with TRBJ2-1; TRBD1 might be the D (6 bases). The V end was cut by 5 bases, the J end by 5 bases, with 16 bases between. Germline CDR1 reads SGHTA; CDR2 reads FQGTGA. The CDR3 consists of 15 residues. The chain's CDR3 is CASSPLWGRNNEQFF. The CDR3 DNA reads TGTGCCAGCAGCCCCCTTTGGGGGCGAAACAATGAGCAGTTCTTC.

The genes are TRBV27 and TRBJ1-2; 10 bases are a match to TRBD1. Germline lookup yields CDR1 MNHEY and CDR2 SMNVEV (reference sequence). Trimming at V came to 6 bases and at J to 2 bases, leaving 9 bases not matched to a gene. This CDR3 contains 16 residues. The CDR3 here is CASRQDRGGTNYGYTF. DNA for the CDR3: TGTGCCAGCAGGCAGGACAGGGGGGGAACGAACTATGGCTACACCTTC.

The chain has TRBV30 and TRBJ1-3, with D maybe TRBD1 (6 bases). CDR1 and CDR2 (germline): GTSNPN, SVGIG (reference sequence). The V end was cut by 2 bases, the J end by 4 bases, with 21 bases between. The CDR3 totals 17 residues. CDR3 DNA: TGTGCCTGGAGTCCCTCGGACAGACGGCTTTCCGGAAACACCATATATTTT. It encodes CAWSPSDRRLSGNTIYF. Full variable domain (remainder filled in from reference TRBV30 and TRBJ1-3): SQTIHQWPATLVQPVGSPLSLECTVEGTSNPNLYWYRQAAGRGLQLLFYSVGIGQISSEVPQNLSASRPQDRQFILSSKKLLLSDSGFYLCAWSPSDRRLSGNTIYFGEGSWLTVV.

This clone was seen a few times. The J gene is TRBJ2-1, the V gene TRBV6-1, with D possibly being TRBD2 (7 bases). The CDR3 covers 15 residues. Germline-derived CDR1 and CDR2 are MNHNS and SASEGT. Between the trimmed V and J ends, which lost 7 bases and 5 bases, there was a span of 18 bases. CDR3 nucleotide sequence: TGTGCCAGCACCTTGGGGGCTAGCGGAGACAATGAGCAGTTCTTC. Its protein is CASTLGASGDNEQFF.

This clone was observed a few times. The CDR3 here is CAWSGLGRGTDTQYF. The CDR3 region has the DNA TGTGCCTGGAGTGGGCTAGGGAGGGGTACAGATACGCAGTATTTT. The rearrangement links TRBV30 to TRBJ2-3; 7 bases line up with TRBD2. Germline trimming cut 1 base from V and 3 bases from J; bases unmatched to any gene: 7. CDR1 and CDR2 from the germline V gene are GTSNPN and SVGIG (reference sequence). This CDR3 comprises 15 residues.

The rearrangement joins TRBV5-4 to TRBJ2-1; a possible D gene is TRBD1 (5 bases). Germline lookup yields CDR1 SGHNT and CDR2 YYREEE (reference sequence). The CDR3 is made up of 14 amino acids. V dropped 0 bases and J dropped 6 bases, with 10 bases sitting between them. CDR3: CASSLVRVANEQFF. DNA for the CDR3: TGTGCCAGCAGCTTGGTCAGGGTCGCCAATGAGCAGTTCTTC.

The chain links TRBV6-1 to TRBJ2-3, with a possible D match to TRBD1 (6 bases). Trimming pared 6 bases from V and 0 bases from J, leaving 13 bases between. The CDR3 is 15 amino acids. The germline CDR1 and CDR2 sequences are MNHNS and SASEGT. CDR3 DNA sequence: TGTGCCAGCAGGGAGGACAGAGGTAGCACAGATACGCAGTATTTT. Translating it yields CASREDRGSTDTQYF.

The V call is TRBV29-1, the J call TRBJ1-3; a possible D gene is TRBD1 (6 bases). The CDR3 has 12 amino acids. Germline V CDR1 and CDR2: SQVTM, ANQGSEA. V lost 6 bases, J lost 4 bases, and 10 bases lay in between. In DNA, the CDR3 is TGCAGCGTAACAGGGCTCGGAAACACCATATATTTT. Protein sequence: CSVTGLGNTIYF.

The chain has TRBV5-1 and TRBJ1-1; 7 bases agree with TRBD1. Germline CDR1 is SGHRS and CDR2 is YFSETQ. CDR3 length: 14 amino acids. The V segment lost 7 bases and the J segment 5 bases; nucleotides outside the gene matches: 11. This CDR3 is CASALDRVRTEAFF. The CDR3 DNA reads TGCGCCAGCGCCCTCGACAGGGTCAGGACTGAAGCTTTCTTT.

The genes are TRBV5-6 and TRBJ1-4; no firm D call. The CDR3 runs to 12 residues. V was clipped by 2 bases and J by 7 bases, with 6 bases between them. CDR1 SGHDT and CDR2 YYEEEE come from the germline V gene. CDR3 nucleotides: TGTGCCAGCAGCTTTGGCCTTGAAAAACTGTTTTTT. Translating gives CASSFGLEKLFF.

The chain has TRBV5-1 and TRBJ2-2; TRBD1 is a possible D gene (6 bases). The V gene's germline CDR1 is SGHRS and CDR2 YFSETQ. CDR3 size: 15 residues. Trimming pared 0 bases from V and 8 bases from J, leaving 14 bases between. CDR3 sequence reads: CASSLATGPAGELFF. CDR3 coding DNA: TGCGCCAGCAGCTTGGCTACAGGGCCGGCGGGGGAGCTGTTTTTT.

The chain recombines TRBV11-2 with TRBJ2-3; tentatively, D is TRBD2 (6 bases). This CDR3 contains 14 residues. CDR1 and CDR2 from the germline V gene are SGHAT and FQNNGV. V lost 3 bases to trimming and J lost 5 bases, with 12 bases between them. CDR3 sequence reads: CASSFLTSVDTQYF. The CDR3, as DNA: TGTGCCAGCAGCTTCCTGACTAGTGTAGATACGCAGTATTTT.

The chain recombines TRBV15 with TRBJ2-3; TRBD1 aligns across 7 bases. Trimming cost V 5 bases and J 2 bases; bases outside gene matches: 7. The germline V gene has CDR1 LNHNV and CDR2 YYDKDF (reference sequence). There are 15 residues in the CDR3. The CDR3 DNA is TGTGCCACCAGCGCACAGGGGTACGCCACAGATACGCAGTATTTT. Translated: CATSAQGYATDTQYF. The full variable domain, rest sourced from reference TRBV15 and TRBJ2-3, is DAMVIQNPRYQVTQFGKPVTLSCSQTLNHNVMYWYQQKSSQAPKLLFHYYDKDFNNEADTPDNFQSRRPNTSFCFLDIRSPGLGDTAMYLCATSAQGYATDTQYFGPGTRLTVL.

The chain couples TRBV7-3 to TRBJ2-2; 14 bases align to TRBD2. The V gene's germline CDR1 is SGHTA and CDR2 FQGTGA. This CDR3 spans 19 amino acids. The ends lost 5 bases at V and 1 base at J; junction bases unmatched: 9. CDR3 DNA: TGTGCCAGCAGCAGACCGGGACTAGCGGGGGCCATGAACACCGGGGAGCTGTTTTTT. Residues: CASSRPGLAGAMNTGELFF.

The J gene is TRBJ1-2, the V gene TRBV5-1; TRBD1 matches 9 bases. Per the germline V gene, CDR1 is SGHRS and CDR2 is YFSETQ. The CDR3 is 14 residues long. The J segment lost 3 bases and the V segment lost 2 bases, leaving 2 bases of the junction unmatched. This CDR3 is CASSLGTGHYGYTF. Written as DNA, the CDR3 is TGCGCCAGCAGCTTAGGGACAGGGCACTATGGCTACACCTTC.

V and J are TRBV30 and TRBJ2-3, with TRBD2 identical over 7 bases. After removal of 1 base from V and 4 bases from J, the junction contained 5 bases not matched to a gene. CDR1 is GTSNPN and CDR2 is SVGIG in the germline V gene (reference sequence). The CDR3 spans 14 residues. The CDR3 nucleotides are TGTGCCTGGAGTGGGGGGGGTTGGGCAGATACGCAGTATTTT. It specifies CAWSGGGWADTQYF.